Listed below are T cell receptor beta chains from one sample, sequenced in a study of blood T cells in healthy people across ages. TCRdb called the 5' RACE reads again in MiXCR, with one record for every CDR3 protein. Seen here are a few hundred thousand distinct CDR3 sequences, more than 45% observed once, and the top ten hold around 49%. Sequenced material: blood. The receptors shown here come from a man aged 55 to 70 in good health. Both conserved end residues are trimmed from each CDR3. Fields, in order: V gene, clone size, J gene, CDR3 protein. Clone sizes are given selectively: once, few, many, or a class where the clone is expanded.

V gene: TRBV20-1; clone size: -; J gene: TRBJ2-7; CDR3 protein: SAREGAYEQY
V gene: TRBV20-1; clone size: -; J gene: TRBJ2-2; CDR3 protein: SARGLASTGELF
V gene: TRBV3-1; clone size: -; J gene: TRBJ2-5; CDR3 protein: ASSQSVWGETQY
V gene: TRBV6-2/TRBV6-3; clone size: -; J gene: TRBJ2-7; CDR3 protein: ASSYATDRVLSYEQY
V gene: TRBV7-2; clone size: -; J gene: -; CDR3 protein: ASSRRGTGVAFVETQY
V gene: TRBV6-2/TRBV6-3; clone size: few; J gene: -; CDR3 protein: ASSLGQGFVHEQY
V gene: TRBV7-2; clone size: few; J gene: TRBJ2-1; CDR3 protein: ASSFRREGSEQF
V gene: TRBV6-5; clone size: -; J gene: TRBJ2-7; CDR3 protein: ASSRTGTNYEQY
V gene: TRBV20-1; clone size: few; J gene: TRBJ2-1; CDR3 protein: SASDPGGRASYNEQF
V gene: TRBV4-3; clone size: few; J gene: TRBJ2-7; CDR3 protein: ASSPGQGLAYEQY
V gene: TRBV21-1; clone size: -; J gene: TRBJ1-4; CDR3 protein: ASNPKDGEKLF
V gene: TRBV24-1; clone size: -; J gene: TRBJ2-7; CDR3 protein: ATSAGRRGDEQY
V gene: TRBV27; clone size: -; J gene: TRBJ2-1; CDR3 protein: ASRGTSGHNEQF
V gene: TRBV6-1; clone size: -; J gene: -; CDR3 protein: ASSARHQAWGNEQY
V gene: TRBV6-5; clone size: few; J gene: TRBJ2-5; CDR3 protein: ASSYDRGQGETQY
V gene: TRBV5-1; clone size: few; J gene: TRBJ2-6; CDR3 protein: ASSLDRASGANVLT
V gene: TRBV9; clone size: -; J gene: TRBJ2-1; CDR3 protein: ASSGGLAGGQRANEQF
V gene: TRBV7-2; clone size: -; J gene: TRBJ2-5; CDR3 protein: ASSFSIRETQY
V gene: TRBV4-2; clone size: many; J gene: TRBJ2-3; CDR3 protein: ASSRGAGSTDTQY
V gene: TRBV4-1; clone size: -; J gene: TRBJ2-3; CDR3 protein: ASSQEEGRQVRTDTQY
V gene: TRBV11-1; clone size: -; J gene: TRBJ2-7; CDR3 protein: ASSPRVAAPYEQY
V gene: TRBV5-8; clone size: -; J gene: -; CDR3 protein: ASSRRGPLASEQY
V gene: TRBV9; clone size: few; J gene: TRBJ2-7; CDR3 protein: ASSVAPFYEQY
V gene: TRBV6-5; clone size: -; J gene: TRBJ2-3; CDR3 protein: ASSYWGAGGLTDTQY
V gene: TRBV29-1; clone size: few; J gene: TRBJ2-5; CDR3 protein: SVPTGPETQY
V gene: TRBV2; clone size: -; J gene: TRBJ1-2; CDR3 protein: ASSEQQVDGYT
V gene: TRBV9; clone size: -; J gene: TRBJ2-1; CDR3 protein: ASSILPKNEQF
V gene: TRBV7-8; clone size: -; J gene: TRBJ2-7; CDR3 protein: ASSLEIVGGEQY
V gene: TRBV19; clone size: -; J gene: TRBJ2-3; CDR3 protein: ASTASPTGDTQY
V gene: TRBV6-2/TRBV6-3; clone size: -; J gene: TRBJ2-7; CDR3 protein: ASSYGGTGKSEQY
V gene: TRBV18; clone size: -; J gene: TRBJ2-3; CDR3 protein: ASSPGGGRNTQY
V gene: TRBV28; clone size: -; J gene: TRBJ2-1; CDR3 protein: ASSGGLPPEQF
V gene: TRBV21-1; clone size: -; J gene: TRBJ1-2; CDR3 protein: ASLRGRGYT
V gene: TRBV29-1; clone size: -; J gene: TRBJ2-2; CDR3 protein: SVTTGPGELF
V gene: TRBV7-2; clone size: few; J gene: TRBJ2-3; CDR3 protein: ASSFSGSSDTQY
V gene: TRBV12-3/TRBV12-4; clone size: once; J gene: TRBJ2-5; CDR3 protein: ASSELAGMGEQY
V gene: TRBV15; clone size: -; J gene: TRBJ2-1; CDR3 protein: ATRDSYNEQF
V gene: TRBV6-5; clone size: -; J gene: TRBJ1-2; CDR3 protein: ASGFSYGYT
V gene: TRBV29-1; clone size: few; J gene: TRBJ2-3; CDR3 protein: SVEVNPGQGTDTQY
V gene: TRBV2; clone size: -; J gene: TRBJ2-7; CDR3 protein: ASRLQWPYEQY
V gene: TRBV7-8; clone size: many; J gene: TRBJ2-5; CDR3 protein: ASSGGKGETQY